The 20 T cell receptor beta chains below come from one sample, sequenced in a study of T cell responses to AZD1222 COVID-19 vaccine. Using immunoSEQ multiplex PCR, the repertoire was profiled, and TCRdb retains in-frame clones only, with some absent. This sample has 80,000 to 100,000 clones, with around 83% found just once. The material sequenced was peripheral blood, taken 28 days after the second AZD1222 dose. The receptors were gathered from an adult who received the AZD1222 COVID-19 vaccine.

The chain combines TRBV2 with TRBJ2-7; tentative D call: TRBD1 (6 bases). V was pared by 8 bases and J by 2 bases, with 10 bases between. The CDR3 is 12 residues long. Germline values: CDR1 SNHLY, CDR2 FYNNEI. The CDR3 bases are TGTGCCAGCGGCCGGGACACCTACGAGCAGTACTTC. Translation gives CASGRDTYEQYF.

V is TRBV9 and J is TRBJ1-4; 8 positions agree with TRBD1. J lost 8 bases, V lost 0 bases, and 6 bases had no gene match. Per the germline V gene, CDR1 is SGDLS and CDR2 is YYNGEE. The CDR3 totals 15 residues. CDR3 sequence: CASSVAQGAREKLFF. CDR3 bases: TGTGCCAGCAGCGTAGCGCAGGGGGCAAGGGAAAAACTGTTTTTT. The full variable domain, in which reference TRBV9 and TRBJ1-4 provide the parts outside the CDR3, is DSGVTQTPKHLITATGQRVTLRCSPRSGDLSVYWYQQSLDQGLQFLIQYYNGEERAKGNILERFSAQQFPDLHSELNLSSLELGDSALYFCASSVAQGAREKLFFGSGTQLSVL.

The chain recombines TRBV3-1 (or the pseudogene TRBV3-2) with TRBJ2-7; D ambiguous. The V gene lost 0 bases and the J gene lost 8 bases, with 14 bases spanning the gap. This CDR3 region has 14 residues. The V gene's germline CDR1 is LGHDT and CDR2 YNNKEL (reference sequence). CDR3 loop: CASSQDGYRVQQYF. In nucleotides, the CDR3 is TGTGCCAGCAGCCAAGATGGCTATAGGGTGCAGCAGTACTTC.

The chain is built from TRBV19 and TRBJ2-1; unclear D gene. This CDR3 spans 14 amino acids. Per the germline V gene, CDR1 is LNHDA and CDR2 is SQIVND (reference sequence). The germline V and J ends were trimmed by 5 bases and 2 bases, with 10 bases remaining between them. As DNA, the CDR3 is TGTGCCAGTAGTTCCCCCCATGCCTACAATGAGCAGTTCTTC. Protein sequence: CASSSPHAYNEQFF.

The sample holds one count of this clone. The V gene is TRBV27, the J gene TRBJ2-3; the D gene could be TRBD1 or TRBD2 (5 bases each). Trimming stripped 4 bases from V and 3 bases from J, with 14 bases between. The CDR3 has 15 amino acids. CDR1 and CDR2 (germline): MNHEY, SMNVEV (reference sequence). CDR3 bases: TGTGCCAGCAGTTACGGGACCTTCCAGACAGATACGCAGTATTTT. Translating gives CASSYGTFQTDTQYF.

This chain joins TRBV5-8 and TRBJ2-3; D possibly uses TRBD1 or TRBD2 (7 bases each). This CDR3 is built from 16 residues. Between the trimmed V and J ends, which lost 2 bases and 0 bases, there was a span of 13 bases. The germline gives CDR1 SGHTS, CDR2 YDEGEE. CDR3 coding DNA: TGTGCCAGCAGCTTTGGGGGGGACAGTAGCACAGATACGCAGTATTTT. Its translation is CASSFGGDSSTDTQYF. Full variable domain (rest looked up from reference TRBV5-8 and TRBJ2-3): EAGVTQSPTHLIKTRGQQATLRCSPISGHTSVYWYQQALGLGLQFLLWYDEGEERNRGNFPPRFSGRQFPNYSSELNVNALELEDSALYLCASSFGGDSSTDTQYFGPGTRLTVL.

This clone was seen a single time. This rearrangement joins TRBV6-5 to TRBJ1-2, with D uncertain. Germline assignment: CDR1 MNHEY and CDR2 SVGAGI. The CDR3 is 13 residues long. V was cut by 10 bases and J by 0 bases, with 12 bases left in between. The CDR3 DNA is TGTGCCACCAGAGCGGATCCTAACTATGGCTACACCTTC. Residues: CATRADPNYGYTF.

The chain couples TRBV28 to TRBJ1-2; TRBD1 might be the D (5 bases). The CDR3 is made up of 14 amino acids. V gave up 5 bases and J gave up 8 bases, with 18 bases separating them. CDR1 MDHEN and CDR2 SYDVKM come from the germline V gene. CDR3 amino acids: CASSPPGTSGGYTF. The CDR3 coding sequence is TGTGCCAGCAGTCCTCCCGGGACCTCGGGGGGCTACACCTTC.

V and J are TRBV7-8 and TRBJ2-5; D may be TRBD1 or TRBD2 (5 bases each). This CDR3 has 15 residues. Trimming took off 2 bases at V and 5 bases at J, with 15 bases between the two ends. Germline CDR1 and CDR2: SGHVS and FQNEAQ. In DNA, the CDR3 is TGTGCCAGCAGCTTACGAAGGGACCGGCCGGAGACCCAGTACTTC. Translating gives CASSLRRDRPETQYF. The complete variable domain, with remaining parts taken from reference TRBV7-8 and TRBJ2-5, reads GAGVSQSPRYKVAKRGQDVALRCDPISGHVSLFWYQQALGQGPEFLTYFQNEAQLDKSGLPSDRFFAERPEGSVSTLKIQRTQQEDSAVYLCASSLRRDRPETQYFGPGTRLLVL.

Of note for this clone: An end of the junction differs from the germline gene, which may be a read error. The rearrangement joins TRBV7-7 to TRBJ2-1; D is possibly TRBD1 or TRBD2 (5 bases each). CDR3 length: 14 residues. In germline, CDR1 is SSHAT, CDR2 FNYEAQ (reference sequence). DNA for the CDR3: TGTGCTAGCAGCGCCGGGACGGGGAACAATGAGCAGTTCTTC. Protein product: CASSAGTGNNEQFF.

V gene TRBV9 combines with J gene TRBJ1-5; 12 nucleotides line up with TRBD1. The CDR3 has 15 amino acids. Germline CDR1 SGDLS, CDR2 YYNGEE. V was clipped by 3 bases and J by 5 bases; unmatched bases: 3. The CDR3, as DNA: TGTGCCAGCAGCGCCGGGACAGGGGGCGATCAGCCCCAGCATTTT. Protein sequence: CASSAGTGGDQPQHF. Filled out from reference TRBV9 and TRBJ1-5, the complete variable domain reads DSGVTQTPKHLITATGQRVTLRCSPRSGDLSVYWYQQSLDQGLQFLIQYYNGEERAKGNILERFSAQQFPDLHSELNLSSLELGDSALYFCASSAGTGGDQPQHFGDGTRLSIL.

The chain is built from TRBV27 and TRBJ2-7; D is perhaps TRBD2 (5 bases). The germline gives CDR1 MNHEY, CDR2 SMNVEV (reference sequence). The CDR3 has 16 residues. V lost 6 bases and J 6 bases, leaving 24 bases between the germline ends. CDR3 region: CASSQFERGPPGEQYF. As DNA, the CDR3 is TGTGCCAGCAGCCAATTTGAACGGGGTCCCCCCGGCGAGCAGTACTTC.

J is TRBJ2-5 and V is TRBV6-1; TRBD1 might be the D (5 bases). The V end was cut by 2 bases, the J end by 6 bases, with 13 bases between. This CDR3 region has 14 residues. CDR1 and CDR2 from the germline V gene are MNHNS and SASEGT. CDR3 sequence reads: CASSERQRQKTQYF. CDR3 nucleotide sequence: TGTGCCAGCAGTGAACGGCAGCGACAGAAGACCCAGTACTTC.

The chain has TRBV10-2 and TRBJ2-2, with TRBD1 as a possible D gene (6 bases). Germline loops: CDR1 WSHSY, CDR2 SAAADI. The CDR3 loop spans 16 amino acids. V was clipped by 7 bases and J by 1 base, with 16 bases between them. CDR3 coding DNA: TGCGCCAGCACAAAGGGCAGGGGCCGGAACACCGGGGAGCTGTTTTTT. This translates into CASTKGRGRNTGELFF.

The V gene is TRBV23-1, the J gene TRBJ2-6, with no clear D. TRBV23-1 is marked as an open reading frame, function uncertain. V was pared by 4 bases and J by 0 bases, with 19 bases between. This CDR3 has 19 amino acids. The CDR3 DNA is TGCGCCAGCAGTCCGTGTTTGATGCAGGAGCACTCTGGGGCCAACGTCCTGACTTTC. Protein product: CASSPCLMQEHSGANVLTF.

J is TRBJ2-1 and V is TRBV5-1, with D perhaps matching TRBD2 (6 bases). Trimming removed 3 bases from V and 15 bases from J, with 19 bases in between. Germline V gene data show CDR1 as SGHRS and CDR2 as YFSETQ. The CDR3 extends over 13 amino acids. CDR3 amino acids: CASSSSGTLGAFF. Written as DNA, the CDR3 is TGCGCCAGCAGCTCCTCCGGGACTCTAGGGGCGTTCTTC.

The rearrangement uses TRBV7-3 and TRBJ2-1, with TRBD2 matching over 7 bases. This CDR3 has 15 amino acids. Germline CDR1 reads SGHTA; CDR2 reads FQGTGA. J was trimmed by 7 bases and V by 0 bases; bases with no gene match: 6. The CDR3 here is CASSLTSGGRNEQFF. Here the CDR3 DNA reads TGTGCCAGCAGCTTAACGTCGGGGGGAAGGAATGAGCAGTTCTTC.

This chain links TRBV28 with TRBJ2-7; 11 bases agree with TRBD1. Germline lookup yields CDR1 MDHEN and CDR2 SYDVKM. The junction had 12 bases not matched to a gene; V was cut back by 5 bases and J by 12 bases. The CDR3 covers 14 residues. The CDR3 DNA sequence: TGTGCCAGCAGTCCCGCGGACAGGGGGCCGAATCCGTACTTC. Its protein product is CASSPADRGPNPYF. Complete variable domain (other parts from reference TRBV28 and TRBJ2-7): DVKVTQSSRYLVKRTGEKVFLECVQDMDHENMFWYRQDPGLGLRLIYFSYDVKMKEKGDIPEGYSVSREKKERFSLILESASTNQTSMYLCASSPADRGPNPYFGPGTRLTVT.

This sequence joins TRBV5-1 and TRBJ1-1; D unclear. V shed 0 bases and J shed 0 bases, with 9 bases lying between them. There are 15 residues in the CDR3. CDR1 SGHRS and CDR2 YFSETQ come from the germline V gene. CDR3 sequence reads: CASSLGSLMNTEAFF. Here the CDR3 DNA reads TGCGCCAGCAGCTTGGGATCATTGATGAACACTGAAGCTTTCTTT. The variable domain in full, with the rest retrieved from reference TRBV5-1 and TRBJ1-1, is KAGVTQTPRYLIKTRGQQVTLSCSPISGHRSVSWYQQTPGQGLQFLFEYFSETQRNKGNFPGRFSGRQFSNSRSEMNVSTLELGDSALYLCASSLGSLMNTEAFFGQGTRLTVV.

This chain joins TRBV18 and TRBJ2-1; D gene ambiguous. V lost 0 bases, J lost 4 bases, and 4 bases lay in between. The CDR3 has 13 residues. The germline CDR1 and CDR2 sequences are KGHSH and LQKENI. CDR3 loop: CASSPPSYNEQFF. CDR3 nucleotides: TGTGCCAGCTCACCACCTTCTTACAATGAGCAGTTCTTC.